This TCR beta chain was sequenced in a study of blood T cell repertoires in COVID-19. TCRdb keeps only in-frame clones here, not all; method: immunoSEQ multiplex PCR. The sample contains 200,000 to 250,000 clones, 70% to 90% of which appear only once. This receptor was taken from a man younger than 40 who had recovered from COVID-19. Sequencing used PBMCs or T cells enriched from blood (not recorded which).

CDR3 sequence: CASSVSGALNYGYTF. The CDR3 bases are TGCGCCAGCAGCGTATCAGGGGCCTTAAACTATGGCTACACCTTC. The rearrangement joins TRBV4-1 to TRBJ1-2, with a possible D match to TRBD1 (6 bases). The germline V and J ends were trimmed by 5 bases and 2 bases, with 15 bases remaining between them. Germline CDR1 is MGHRA and CDR2 is YSYEKL. The CDR3 is 15 residues long.